This T cell receptor (beta chain) was found in a study of cytomegalovirus exposure and HLA in healthy donors. V shed 5 bases and J 0 bases; nucleotides not matched to a gene: 5. CDR1 GTSNPN and CDR2 SVGIG come from the germline V gene (reference sequence). The CDR3 covers 14 residues. Primers: 60 Vbeta forward and 13 Jbeta reverse. Method: immunoSEQ multiplex PCR; TCRdb's copy keeps in-frame clones and lacks some. This specimen shows some 110,000 clones; the ten leading clones hold 2.5% to 3%. The sequence was collected from a man younger than 40 in good health and CMV-seronegative. Specimen: PBMCs. The chain carries TRBV30 and TRBJ2-7; 9 positions agree with TRBD2. Here the CDR3 reads CAWEAGGLSYEQYF. The CDR3 bases are TGTGCCTGGGAAGCGGGAGGTCTCTCCTACGAGCAGTACTTC.